These 15 T cell receptor beta chains were all obtained from the same sample, sequenced in a study of T cells after yellow fever vaccination. TCRdb itself ran the 5' RACE reads through MiXCR, one entry per CDR3 protein. Here the sample spans 310,000 or so distinct CDR3 sequences, 6.5% to 8.5% being singletons. The material was PBMCs, obtained roughly 46 days after the first yellow fever vaccination. The receptor set was obtained from a man younger than 35 who received the YFV17D yellow fever vaccine.

In this sample, this clonotype turned up a few times. The J gene is TRBJ1-2, the V gene TRBV19; 7 nucleotides match TRBD1. Looked up from germline, CDR1 is LNHDA and CDR2 is SQIVND (reference sequence). The CDR3 has 17 amino acids. V lost 4 bases and J lost 8; bases outside the gene matches: 19. The CDR3 DNA is TGTGCCAGTAGTAGATCCGGGACAGCCTTTGCCCTACGCGGCTACACCTTC. Translated, it gives CASSRSGTAFALRGYTF.

The chain uses TRBV5-6 and TRBJ1-5; D unclear. V lost 2 bases and J lost 0, with 9 bases in between. The CDR3 extends over 15 amino acids. Germline CDR1 SGHDT, CDR2 YYEEEE. CDR3 amino acids: CASSFKRYSNQPQHF. The CDR3 bases are TGTGCCAGCAGCTTCAAAAGATATAGCAATCAGCCCCAGCATTTT.

V is TRBV4-3 and J is TRBJ1-6; D not certain. Germline lookup yields CDR1 LGHNA and CDR2 YSLEER. The V end lost 3 bases, the J end lost 7 bases, and 7 bases lay between the germline ends. The CDR3 length is 13 residues. The DNA for the CDR3 is TGCGCCAGCAGCCATCAGGAGAATTCACCCCTCCACTTT. This gives the protein CASSHQENSPLHF.

V gene TRBV24-1 combines with J gene TRBJ1-4; D remains unclear. Germline loops: CDR1 KGHDR, CDR2 SFDVKD. The CDR3 is made up of 16 amino acids. Trimming took off 2 bases at V and 7 bases at J, with 16 bases between the two ends. CDR3 amino acids: CATSDYKGAGAEKLFF. CDR3 coding DNA: TGTGCCACCAGTGATTACAAGGGCGCGGGAGCTGAAAAACTGTTTTTT.

This clonotype was picked up a small number of times. The chain carries TRBV7-7 and TRBJ1-3, with D perhaps matching TRBD1 (5 bases). V was shortened by 5 bases and J by 2 bases, with 16 bases between the two germline ends. The germline V gene has CDR1 SSHAT and CDR2 FNYEAQ (reference sequence). The CDR3 length is 16 residues. The CDR3, as DNA: TGTGCCAGCAGCCAGTTCTGTCAGGGAACTGGAAACACCATATATTTT. It codes for CASSQFCQGTGNTIYF. The full variable domain, with the rest looked up from reference TRBV7-7 and TRBJ1-3, is GAGVSQSPRYKVTKRGQDVTLRCDPISSHATLYWYQQALGQGPEFLTYFNYEAQPDKSGLPSDRFSAERPEGSISTLTIQRTEQRDSAMYRCASSQFCQGTGNTIYFGEGSWLTVV.

As regards this clonotype: Germline and junction disagree at one end, which may indicate a read error. The chain employs TRBV15 and TRBJ2-2; TRBD1 agrees at 8 bases. Germline loops: CDR1 LNHNV, CDR2 YYDKDF (reference sequence). The CDR3 loop spans 14 amino acids. The DNA for the CDR3 is TGTGCCACCAGCTGGGACAGGATGGCCGGGGAGATGTTTTTT. It is translated as CATSWDRMAGEMFF. Supplemented by reference TRBV15 and TRBJ2-2, the full variable domain reads DAMVIQNPRYQVTQFGKPVTLSCSQTLNHNVMYWYQQKSSQAPKLLFHYYDKDFNNEADTPDNFQSRRPNTSFCFLDIRSPGLGDTAMYLCATSWDRMAGEMFFGEGSRLTVL.

This chain joins TRBV9 and TRBJ1-1; D ambiguous. Trimming took 4 bases from V and 6 from J, leaving 13 bases between them. The germline CDR1 and CDR2 sequences are SGDLS and YYNGEE. CDR3 length: 13 amino acids. For the CDR3, the DNA is TGTGCCAGCAGCTCCGAGGCAGGCCCTGAAGCTTTCTTT. Protein product: CASSSEAGPEAFF.

This clonotype was found a few times. The rearrangement joins TRBV7-9 to TRBJ2-5, with 7 bases identical to TRBD2. The CDR3 loop spans 15 amino acids. Germline values: CDR1 SEHNR, CDR2 FQNEAQ (reference sequence). The ends lost 2 bases at V and 2 bases at J; junction bases unmatched: 5. CDR3: CASSLPAGFQETQYF. CDR3 coding DNA: TGTGCCAGCAGCTTACCAGCGGGGTTTCAAGAGACCCAGTACTTC.

The table lists this clonotype with a few counts. V usage is TRBV6-1 and J usage is TRBJ2-3; perhaps TRBD2 as D (6 bases). The ends were cut back, 8 bases at V and 6 bases at J, with 15 bases in the middle. The CDR3 covers 13 residues. Germline V gives CDR1 MNHNS, CDR2 SASEGT. In nucleotides, the CDR3 is TGTGCCAGCGGCCCGGGGACTCTGGATACGCAGTATTTT. It codes for CASGPGTLDTQYF.

The V gene is TRBV12-3 or TRBV12-4, the J gene TRBJ1-5, with 8 positions matching TRBD1. The CDR3 length is 15 residues. V dropped 4 bases and J dropped 7; count of bases not matched to a gene: 9. The CDR3 region is CASSWGQGAGQPQHF. CDR3 DNA: TGTGCCAGCAGTTGGGGGCAGGGGGCAGGACAGCCCCAGCATTTT.

This clonotype was seen a handful of times. The chain recombines TRBV19 with TRBJ2-5; possibly TRBD1 for D (5 bases). There are 13 residues in the CDR3. Germline CDR1 LNHDA, CDR2 SQIVND (reference sequence). Trimming took off 3 bases at V and 2 bases at J, with 7 bases between the two ends. CDR3 nucleotide sequence: TGTGCCAGTAGTATCCACAGGCAAGAGACCCAGTACTTC. Translation gives CASSIHRQETQYF.

The chain recombines TRBV11-2 with TRBJ2-5; a possible D gene is TRBD1 (6 bases). The germline V gene has CDR1 SGHAT and CDR2 FQNNGV. Trimming cost V 3 bases and J 5 bases, with 16 bases left between them. CDR3 length: 15 residues. CDR3 DNA: TGTGCCAGCAGCTTGGACAGTAATCCGGTGGAGACCCAGTACTTC. Translated: CASSLDSNPVETQYF. Filled out from reference TRBV11-2 and TRBJ2-5, the complete variable domain reads EAGVAQSPRYKIIEKRQSVAFWCNPISGHATLYWYQQILGQGPKLLIQFQNNGVVDDSQLPKDRFSAERLKGVDSTLKIQPAKLEDSAVYLCASSLDSNPVETQYFGPGTRLLVL.

This clonotype turned up a few times. CDR3 coding DNA: TGCGCCAGCAGCCAGGCAGGGGGTAATTCACCCCTCCACTTT. It codes for CASSQAGGNSPLHF. The V and J genes are TRBV4-1 and TRBJ1-6; 7 bases align to TRBD1. Unmatched junction bases numbered 2, after V lost 3 bases and J lost 6 bases. CDR1 and CDR2 (germline): MGHRA, YSYEKL. This CDR3 spans 14 amino acids.

The chain is built from TRBV11-2 and TRBJ1-1; no reliable D call. The V end lost 5 bases, the J end lost 4 bases, and 11 bases lay between the germline ends. Looked up from germline, CDR1 is SGHAT and CDR2 is FQNNGV. The CDR3 length is 13 residues. Here the CDR3 DNA reads TGTGCCAGCAGCCCTATCGGGGTCACTGAAGCTTTCTTT. The encoded protein is CASSPIGVTEAFF.

The chain recombines TRBV28 with TRBJ2-1; 12 positions agree with TRBD2. V trimming: 5 bases; J trimming: 5 bases; junction bases outside the gene matches: 7. Germline loops: CDR1 MDHEN, CDR2 SYDVKM. The CDR3 totals 16 residues. CDR3 sequence (DNA): TGTGCCAGCAGTAGCGCCGGGACTAGCGGGCACAATGAGCAGTTCTTC. Protein sequence: CASSSAGTSGHNEQFF. The variable domain in full, with the rest retrieved from reference TRBV28 and TRBJ2-1, is DVKVTQSSRYLVKRTGEKVFLECVQDMDHENMFWYRQDPGLGLRLIYFSYDVKMKEKGDIPEGYSVSREKKERFSLILESASTNQTSMYLCASSSAGTSGHNEQFFGPGTRLTVL.